This TCR beta chain was profiled in a study of blood T cell repertoires in COVID-19 (dated by TCRdb to 2019 to 2021). Background for the entire study: The collaborator samples originated in the United States, Italy and Spain and spanned the acute and convalescent phases of COVID-19. The prospective study material was composed of cDNA or gDNA derived from T cells, B-cell-depleted T cells, or PBMCs. Deeply sampled blood TCRbeta repertoires from subjects exposed to, actively infected with, or recovered from COVID-19 were included in the dataset. The repertoires were released in a freely available public database meant as a resource for research on the immune response to SARS-CoV-2. Samples came from the ongoing ImmuneRACE study (first 160 participants) plus 1,254 subjects from 6 global collaborators. Nearly every sample came with metadata listing a de-identified subject ID, COVID-19 status, age in years and sex. Where HLA class I and class II types were available, the types were taken from metadata supplied by the sample provider, not from assay-based typing. The full study reports these points: The amount of clinical and demographic metadata varied by source and participant and was provided uncurated.

This clone was detected once. Its antigen target is currently unknown. No much larger clone is present one base from it, and per-base qualities are unavailable. The germline V gene encodes CDR1 SGHNT and CDR2 YYREEE (reference sequence). Trimming at the junction amounts to 3 bases on V and 1 base on J, and the germline ends lie 7 bases apart. Measured from the cysteine to the phenylalanine, the CDR3 is 13 residues long. Left in the record is the CDR3 DNA by itself, 39 bases read in frame from the first base. A second Seattle source provided samples from volunteer blood donors who had recovered from COVID-19. Whole blood was collected in K2EDTA tubes by collaborating institutions according to the institutions' own protocols. For TCRbeta analysis, collaborators shipped samples as frozen whole blood, isolated PBMCs, or DNA extracted from either of those sample types. TCRbeta CDR3 regions were amplified from genomic DNA by means of the immunoSEQ Assay, a bias-controlled multiplex PCR. Concerning the study's data processing: Within the assay, amplification of reference gene primers was used to estimate how many nucleated cells each sample contained. Sequence reads were collapsed and filtered to measure the absolute abundance of every unique TCRbeta CDR3 rearrangement. For each sample, productive Simpson clonality was calculated as the square root of Simpson's diversity index over productive rearrangements. In its TCRdb copy, this immuneACCESS table keeps in-frame sequences only and misses some clones. Where compared with another copy, unresolved V genes explain less than half of these, and the others have no known cause. V, J and clone size are taken as reported in that table, and D and trimming were inferred from the DNA itself. For this sample the table gives some 150,000 clones, of which about 85% were detected only once. About 1.2% of the sample rests with the top ten.

What was sequenced was peripheral blood. The sequence joins TRBV5-4 to TRBJ1-1, with no D gene named confidently. The sequence was obtained from a man in his 60s who had recovered from COVID-19. The CDR3: CASSSIGNTEAFF. The nucleotide sequence is TGTGCCAGCAGCTCAATCGGGAACACTGAAGCTTTCTTT.